A single sample is the source of the 21 T cell receptor beta chains below, sequenced in a study of T cell responses to AZD1222 COVID-19 vaccine (dated by TCRdb to the early 2020s). The sample's time point, from its label and the paper: baseline before first vaccination. The method behind the library was the immunoSEQ multiplex PCR assay. The immuneACCESS repertoire file appears here via TCRdb, limited to in-frame rearrangements. These files lack a portion of the clones; in checked studies, under half of the deficit traces to unresolved V genes, and the cause of the others is not known. The sample includes around 50,000 clones, with about 86% observed a single time. The top ten clonotypes cover more than 8.5% of the sample. The specimen comprised peripheral blood, sampled on day 0 of AZD1222 vaccination. The receptors here all came from an adult in good health.

The chain combines TRBV19 with TRBJ2-7; D possibly corresponds to TRBD1 (6 bases). Trimming cost V 6 bases and J 4 bases, with 16 bases left between them. Germline CDR1 LNHDA, CDR2 SQIVND (reference sequence). CDR3 size: 14 residues. This CDR3 is CASSPGTTGYEQYF. In DNA form, the CDR3 reads TGTGCCAGTAGCCCGGGTACGACAGGATACGAGCAGTACTTC.

This clone was found once. The V call is TRBV10-1, the J call TRBJ2-1; D remains unclear. The CDR3 sequence is 12 residues long. V gave up 1 base and J gave up 8 bases, with 6 bases separating them. Germline V lookup: CDR1 WNHNN, CDR2 SYGVQD (reference sequence). This CDR3 is CASSEYSHEQFF. The CDR3 DNA follows: TGCGCCAGCAGTGAGTACAGTCATGAGCAGTTCTTC.

The CDR3 nucleotides are TGTGCCAGCAGTTACATGCGGACTATGAGTCAGCCCCAGCATTTT. Protein product: CASSYMRTMSQPQHF. The J gene is TRBJ1-5, the V gene TRBV6-2 or TRBV6-3, with no clear D. Looked up from germline, CDR1 is MNHEY and CDR2 is SVGEGT. The length of the CDR3 is 15 residues. The V end lost 2 bases, the J end lost 6 bases, and 14 bases lay between the germline ends.

This chain joins TRBV5-4 and TRBJ2-5; D gene uncertain. The CDR3 runs to 12 residues. From germline, CDR1 is SGHNT and CDR2 YYREEE (reference sequence). V was clipped by 5 bases and J by 4 bases, with 9 bases between them. The DNA of the CDR3 is TGTGCCAGCAGTGCCAGGAGAGAGACCCAGTACTTC. This gives the protein CASSARRETQYF.

This chain connects TRBV5-6 to TRBJ1-2; maybe TRBD1 (5 bases). The length of the CDR3 is 14 residues. Trimming cost V 1 base and J 4 bases, with 11 bases left between them. Germline CDR1 is SGHDT and CDR2 is YYEEEE. The CDR3 DNA is TGTGCCAGCAGCTTGCAAGCAGGGACCTATGGCTACACCTTC. Its translation: CASSLQAGTYGYTF.

This clone is a singleton in its sample. The CDR3 nucleotides read TGTGCCAGCAGTTCCCCCCTTCGGGGCAGGGTAGATTACTTC. Translation gives CASSSPLRGRVDYF. The chain employs TRBV27 and TRBJ2-7, with D perhaps given as TRBD1 or TRBD2 (5 bases each). The CDR3 extends over 14 amino acids. The V end lost 4 bases, the J end lost 13 bases, and 23 bases lay between the germline ends. Germline loops: CDR1 MNHEY, CDR2 SMNVEV (reference sequence).

The J gene is TRBJ2-7, the V gene TRBV5-1, with 7 bases fitting TRBD1. This CDR3 contains 14 residues. Germline loops: CDR1 SGHRS, CDR2 YFSETQ. Trimming at V came to 1 base and at J to 2 bases, leaving 3 bases not matched to a gene. This CDR3 reads CASSLNRGPYEQYF. The CDR3 coding sequence is TGCGCCAGCAGCTTGAACAGGGGCCCCTACGAGCAGTACTTC.

The chain couples TRBV5-1 to TRBJ2-5; the D gene could be TRBD1 or TRBD2 (5 bases each). The CDR3 length is 17 residues. Trimming removed 3 bases at V and 4 bases at J, with 22 bases between. Germline V gene lookup returns CDR1 SGHRS and CDR2 YFSETQ. CDR3 in amino acids: CASSWDGTLLRAETQYF. The CDR3 DNA reads TGCGCCAGCAGCTGGGACGGAACCCTCCTCAGGGCAGAGACCCAGTACTTC. Full variable domain (remainder filled in from reference TRBV5-1 and TRBJ2-5): KAGVTQTPRYLIKTRGQQVTLSCSPISGHRSVSWYQQTPGQGLQFLFEYFSETQRNKGNFPGRFSGRQFSNSRSEMNVSTLELGDSALYLCASSWDGTLLRAETQYFGPGTRLLVL.

The chain employs TRBV7-9 and TRBJ1-2, with TRBD1 identical over 7 bases. V was clipped by 3 bases and J by 7 bases; unmatched bases: 5. Per the germline V gene, CDR1 is SEHNR and CDR2 is FQNEAQ (reference sequence). CDR3 size: 13 residues. The CDR3 reads CASSFNDRVGYTF. The CDR3 DNA reads TGTGCCAGCAGCTTTAATGACAGGGTTGGCTACACCTTC.

The chain is built from TRBV3-1 (or the pseudogene TRBV3-2) and TRBJ2-5, with a weak D call TRBD2 (6 bases). CDR3 length equals 14 residues. Trimming shortened V by 4 bases and J by 1 base, and 10 bases separated the two germline ends. Germline V gene data show CDR1 as LGHDT and CDR2 as YNNKEL (reference sequence). The CDR3 sequence: CASSLRSGQETQYF. The CDR3 DNA reads TGTGCCAGCAGCCTGCGTAGCGGCCAAGAGACCCAGTACTTC.

This chain connects TRBV6-5 to TRBJ1-2, with a tentative D call TRBD1 (5 bases). Trimming cost V 5 bases and J 2 bases, with 15 bases left between them. Per germline, CDR1 MNHEY and CDR2 SVGAGI. The CDR3 length is 15 residues. The CDR3 DNA sequence: TGTGCCAGCAGTACCCAGGGTGGTTGGAACTATGGCTACACCTTC. It yields the protein CASSTQGGWNYGYTF.

The gene calls are TRBV2 and TRBJ1-2; D is perhaps TRBD1 (6 bases). The germline gives CDR1 SNHLY, CDR2 FYNNEI. With 1 base removed from V and 7 bases from J, the gap between germline ends came to 13 bases. The CDR3 contains 14 residues. CDR3 loop: CASSEGQASGGYTF. As DNA, the CDR3 is TGTGCCAGCAGTGAAGGACAGGCCTCAGGTGGCTACACCTTC. Looking up the rest from reference TRBV2 and TRBJ1-2 gives the full variable domain: EPEVTQTPSHQVTQMGQEVILRCVPISNHLYFYWYRQILGQKVEFLVSFYNNEISEKSEIFDDQFSVERPDGSNFTLKIRSTKLEDSAMYFCASSEGQASGGYTFGSGTRLTVV.

The chain employs TRBV18 and TRBJ2-6; tentative D call: TRBD2 (5 bases). CDR1 and CDR2 (germline): KGHSH, LQKENI. V gave up 3 bases and J gave up 0 bases, with 15 bases separating them. The CDR3 loop spans 18 amino acids. The CDR3 reads CASSPWIARTSGANVLTF. CDR3 in DNA: TGTGCCAGCTCACCTTGGATAGCGAGGACCTCTGGGGCCAACGTCCTGACTTTC.

The V gene is TRBV30, the J gene TRBJ1-5; 8 nucleotides align to TRBD1. CDR3 length: 15 amino acids. V gave up 2 bases and J gave up 4 bases; unmatched junction bases: 7. CDR1 is GTSNPN, CDR2 SVGIG, per germline (reference sequence). The CDR3 nucleotides read TGTGCCTGGAGTCCCCCAGGGGGCGCAAATCAGCCCCAGCATTTT. The encoded protein is CAWSPPGGANQPQHF.

The genes are TRBV6-5 and TRBJ2-7; D is undetermined. Between the trimmed V and J ends, which lost 6 bases and 3 bases, there was a span of 15 bases. Germline CDR1 MNHEY, CDR2 SVGAGI. There are 14 residues in the CDR3. The CDR3 loop reads CASSPPYPSYEQYF. CDR3 bases: TGTGCCAGCAGCCCCCCATACCCCAGCTACGAGCAGTACTTC.

The sample holds one count of this clone. V is TRBV22-1 and J is TRBJ1-1; TRBD1 is the table's D call, not checked against the DNA. TRBV22-1 has pseudogene status. The CDR3 spans 14 residues. The chain's CDR3 is CPGSPQGSGTEAFF. The CDR3 region has the DNA TGTCCTGGGAGCCCACAGGGGTCGGGCACTGAAGCTTTCTTT.

This chain uses TRBV4-2 with TRBJ1-1, with D tentatively TRBD1 (6 bases). This CDR3 contains 14 residues. Trimming took off 4 bases at V and 0 bases at J, with 9 bases between the two ends. Per germline, CDR1 LGHNA and CDR2 YNFKEQ. CDR3: CASSLDSMNTEAFF. CDR3 sequence (DNA): TGTGCCAGCAGCCTGGACAGTATGAACACTGAAGCTTTCTTT.

The V gene is TRBV6-4, the J gene TRBJ2-6; D might be TRBD1 or TRBD2, each matching 6 bases. This CDR3 has 16 amino acids. V was cut by 5 bases and J by 5 bases, with 16 bases left in between. Germline CDR1 reads MRHNA; CDR2 reads SNTAGT. The CDR3 region has the DNA TGTGCCAGCAGTCCCGGAGGGGGTAGTTGGGCCAACGTCCTGACTTTC. Amino acids: CASSPGGGSWANVLTF.

This chain uses TRBV10-1 with TRBJ2-5, with TRBD1 matching over 12 bases. Per the germline V gene, CDR1 is WNHNN and CDR2 is SYGVQD (reference sequence). The CDR3 is made up of 15 amino acids. Germline trimming cut 4 bases from V and 4 bases from J; bases unmatched to any gene: 4. For the CDR3, the DNA is TGCGCCAGCAGTGTCGGGACAGGGGGCGGAGAGACCCAGTACTTC. Translating it yields CASSVGTGGGETQYF.

This clone was seen a single time. The genes are TRBV5-1 and TRBJ1-4; 10 bases are a match to TRBD1. The CDR3 is 17 residues long. Germline assignment: CDR1 SGHRS and CDR2 YFSETQ. Trimming took 8 bases from V and 8 from J; bases not matched to a gene: 18. The CDR3 spells CARDSGTGVPPGEKLFF. CDR3 coding DNA: TGCGCCAGGGATTCCGGGACAGGGGTCCCACCCGGGGAAAAACTGTTTTTT. The full variable domain, in which reference TRBV5-1 and TRBJ1-4 provide the parts outside the CDR3, is KAGVTQTPRYLIKTRGQQVTLSCSPISGHRSVSWYQQTPGQGLQFLFEYFSETQRNKGNFPGRFSGRQFSNSRSEMNVSTLELGDSALYLCARDSGTGVPPGEKLFFGSGTQLSVL.

This sequence joins TRBV15 and TRBJ1-5; D is undetermined. V was pared by 2 bases and J by 6 bases, with 5 bases between. The CDR3 loop spans 12 amino acids. Germline CDR1 and CDR2: LNHNV and YYDKDF (reference sequence). This CDR3 is CATSRQTQPQHF. The CDR3 nucleotides read TGTGCCACCAGCAGACAAACTCAGCCCCAGCATTTT.